The 7 T cell receptor beta chains below were found in one sample sequenced in a study of regulatory T cells in long-lasting Graves disease. iRepertoire HTBI primers and Arm-PCR of CDR3 regions built TCR beta libraries. TCRdb reprocessed the multiplex PCR reads with MiXCR, giving one entry per CDR3 protein. The sample records roughly 400,000 distinct CDR3 sequences, about 17% being singletons. Time point reported: newly diagnosed GD, antithyroid drugs for less than 3 months. PBMC-extracted RNA yielded the TCR library. This sample also belongs to another study, concerning T cells in Graves' hyperthyroidism and ophthalmopathy.

The sequencing used peripheral blood mononuclear cells (PBMCs), collected at new diagnosis, from a patient treated with antithyroid drugs. The receptors shown here come from a woman between 18 and 30 years old with Graves disease.

V and J are TRBV7-8 and TRBJ1-5; D not certain. Germline V gene data show CDR1 as SGHVS and CDR2 as FQNEAQ. This CDR3 has 13 residues. The ends were cut back, 1 base at V and 5 bases at J, with 6 bases in the middle. The DNA of the CDR3 is TGTGCCAGCAGCTTAGGGCTTTATCAGCCCCAGCATTTT. This codes for CASSLGLYQPQHF. The variable domain in full, with the rest retrieved from reference TRBV7-8 and TRBJ1-5, is GAGVSQSPRYKVAKRGQDVALRCDPISGHVSLFWYQQALGQGPEFLTYFQNEAQLDKSGLPSDRFFAERPEGSVSTLKIQRTQQEDSAVYLCASSLGLYQPQHFGDGTRLSIL.

This clonotype has at least ten counts. The V gene is TRBV6-2 or TRBV6-3, the J gene TRBJ2-7; TRBD1 is a possible D gene (6 bases). Germline values: CDR1 MNHEY, CDR2 SVGEGT. The CDR3 loop spans 13 amino acids. The V end was cut by 6 bases, the J end by 4 bases, with 13 bases between. The CDR3 region is CASRWGPLYEQYF. DNA of the CDR3: TGTGCCAGCAGATGGGGGCCTCTTTACGAGCAGTACTTC.

This clonotype was recorded at least ten times. V gene TRBV4-2 combines with J gene TRBJ2-2; perhaps TRBD1 as D (5 bases). Germline V CDR1 and CDR2: LGHNA, YNFKEQ. Trimming left V 0 bases short and J 8 bases short, with 13 bases between. The CDR3 spans 15 residues. CDR3 DNA sequence: TGTGCCAGCAGCCAAGAGTGGGGCCGGCCGGGGGAGCTGTTTTTT. Protein sequence: CASSQEWGRPGELFF.

Ten or more counts support this clonotype. The V and J genes are TRBV28 and TRBJ2-3, with 9 bases identical to TRBD1. Germline CDR1 reads MDHEN; CDR2 reads SYDVKM. V lost 6 bases, J lost 2 bases, and 9 bases stayed unmatched. The CDR3 is 16 amino acids. CDR3 in DNA: TGTGCCAGCAGCCCTCCGGACAGGGGAATCACAGATACGCAGTATTTT. Amino acid sequence: CASSPPDRGITDTQYF. Looking up the rest from reference TRBV28 and TRBJ2-3 gives the full variable domain: DVKVTQSSRYLVKRTGEKVFLECVQDMDHENMFWYRQDPGLGLRLIYFSYDVKMKEKGDIPEGYSVSREKKERFSLILESASTNQTSMYLCASSPPDRGITDTQYFGPGTRLTVL.

There are a few counts of this clonotype. The germline gene is not matched at one end of the junction; a read error may be the cause. The chain links TRBV28 to TRBJ1-5; 11 bases map to TRBD1. Germline V lookup: CDR1 MDHEN, CDR2 SYDVKM. This CDR3 has 14 amino acids. CDR3 sequence reads: CASTGTGGDQPQHF. DNA of the CDR3: TGCGCCAGCACCGGGACAGGGGGAGATCAGCCCCAGCATTTT.

In this sample, this clonotype turned up many times. Here the CDR3 reads CASSPPFGETQYF. As DNA, the CDR3 is TGTGCCAGCTCACCACCGTTCGGCGAGACCCAGTACTTC. The chain combines TRBV18 with TRBJ2-5, with D unresolved. Germline V lookup: CDR1 KGHSH, CDR2 LQKENI. The CDR3 extends over 13 amino acids. Between the trimmed V and J ends, which lost 0 bases and 5 bases, there was a span of 7 bases.

This clonotype was found a few times. The chain links TRBV28 to TRBJ2-3, with 7 positions matching TRBD2. This CDR3 is 14 amino acids long. V lost 9 bases and J lost 2; bases outside the gene matches: 8. Germline V gives CDR1 MDHEN, CDR2 SYDVKM. CDR3 DNA sequence: TGTGCCAGTACGGGGGGACTGGTCACAGATACGCAGTATTTT. The encoded protein is CASTGGLVTDTQYF.